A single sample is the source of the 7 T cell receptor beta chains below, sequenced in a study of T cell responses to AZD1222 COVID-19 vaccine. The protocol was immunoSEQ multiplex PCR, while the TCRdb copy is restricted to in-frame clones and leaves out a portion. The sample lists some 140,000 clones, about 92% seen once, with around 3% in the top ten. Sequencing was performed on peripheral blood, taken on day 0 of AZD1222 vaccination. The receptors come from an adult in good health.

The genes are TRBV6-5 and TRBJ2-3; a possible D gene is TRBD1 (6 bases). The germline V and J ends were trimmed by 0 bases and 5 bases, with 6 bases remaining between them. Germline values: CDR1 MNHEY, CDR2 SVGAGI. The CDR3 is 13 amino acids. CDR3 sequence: CASSYSRGDTQYF. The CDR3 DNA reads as TGTGCCAGCAGTTACTCCAGGGGAGATACGCAGTATTTT.

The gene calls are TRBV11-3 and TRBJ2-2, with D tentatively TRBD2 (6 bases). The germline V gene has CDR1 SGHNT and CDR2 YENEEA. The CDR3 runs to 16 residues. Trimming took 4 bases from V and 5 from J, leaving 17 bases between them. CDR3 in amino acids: CASSSFVGLRTGELFF. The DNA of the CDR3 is TGTGCCAGCAGCTCCTTCGTGGGACTGAGGACCGGGGAGCTGTTTTTT.

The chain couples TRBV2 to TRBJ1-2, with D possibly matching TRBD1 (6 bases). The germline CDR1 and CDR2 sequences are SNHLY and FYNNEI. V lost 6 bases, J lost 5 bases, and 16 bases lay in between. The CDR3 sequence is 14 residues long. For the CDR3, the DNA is TGTGCCAGCAGGCGACCGGGCGACAGGTATGGCTACACCTTC. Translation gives CASRRPGDRYGYTF.

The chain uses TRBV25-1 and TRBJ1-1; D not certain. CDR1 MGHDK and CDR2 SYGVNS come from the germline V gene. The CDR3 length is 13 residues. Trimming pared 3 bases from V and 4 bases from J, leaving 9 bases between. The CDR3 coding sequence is TGTGCCAGCAGTGACTGGGCAGGCACTGAAGCTTTCTTT. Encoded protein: CASSDWAGTEAFF.

This CDR3 reads CASSLRTDASNQPQHF. CDR3 bases: TGTGCCAGCAGCTTGAGGACCGACGCTAGCAATCAGCCCCAGCATTTT. This chain joins TRBV5-6 and TRBJ1-5; no definite D call. Germline V gene sequence: CDR1 SGHDT, CDR2 YYEEEE. This CDR3 is 16 amino acids long. V was shortened by 1 base and J by 0 bases, with 11 bases between the two germline ends.

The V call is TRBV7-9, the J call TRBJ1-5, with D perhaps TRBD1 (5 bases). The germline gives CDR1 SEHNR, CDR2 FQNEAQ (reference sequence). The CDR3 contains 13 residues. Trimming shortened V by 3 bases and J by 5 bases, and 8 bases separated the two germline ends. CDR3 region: CASSFSGYQPQHF. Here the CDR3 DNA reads TGTGCCAGCAGCTTCTCAGGGTATCAGCCCCAGCATTTT.

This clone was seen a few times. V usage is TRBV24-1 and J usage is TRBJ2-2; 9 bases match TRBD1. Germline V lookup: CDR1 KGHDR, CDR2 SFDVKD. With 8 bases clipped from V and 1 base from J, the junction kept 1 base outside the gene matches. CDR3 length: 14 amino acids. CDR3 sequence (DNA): TGTGCCACCACGGACAGGGGGAACACCGGGGAGCTGTTTTTT. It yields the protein CATTDRGNTGELFF.